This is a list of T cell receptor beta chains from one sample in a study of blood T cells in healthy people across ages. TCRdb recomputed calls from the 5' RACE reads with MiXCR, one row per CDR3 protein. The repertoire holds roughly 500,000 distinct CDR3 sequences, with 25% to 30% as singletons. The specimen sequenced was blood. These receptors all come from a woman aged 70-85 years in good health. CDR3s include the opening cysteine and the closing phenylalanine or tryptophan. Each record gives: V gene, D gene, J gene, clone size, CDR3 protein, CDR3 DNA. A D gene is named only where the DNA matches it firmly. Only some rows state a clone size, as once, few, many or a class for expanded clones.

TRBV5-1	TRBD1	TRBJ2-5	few	CASSSMGTGDGETQYF	TGCGCCAGCAGCTCTATGGGGACAGGGGATGGAGAGACCCAGTACTTC
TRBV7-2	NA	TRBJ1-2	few	CASSSRTGEGYTF	TGTGCCAGCAGCTCCCGGACCGGGGAAGGCTACACCTTC
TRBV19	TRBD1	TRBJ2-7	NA	CASSRGQGISYEQYF	TGTGCCAGTAGTAGGGGACAGGGGATCTCCTACGAGCAGTACTTC
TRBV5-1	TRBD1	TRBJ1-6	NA	CASSLPLTGTGGSPLHF	TGCGCCAGCAGCCTACCTCTTACCGGGACAGGGGGTTCACCCCTCCACTTT
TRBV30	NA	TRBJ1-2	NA	CAWSGDTWSSYTF	TGTGCCTGGAGCGGGGACACCTGGTCGAGCTACACCTTC
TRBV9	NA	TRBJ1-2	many	CASSEFGGPVAWGYTF	TGTGCCAGCAGTGAATTCGGAGGGCCGGTCGCCTGGGGCTACACCTTC
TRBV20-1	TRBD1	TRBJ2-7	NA	CSASDRVPYEQYF	TGCAGTGCTAGCGACAGGGTTCCCTACGAGCAGTACTTC
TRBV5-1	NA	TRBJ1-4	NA	CASSLAGTSTNEKLFF	TGCGCCAGCAGCTTGGCTGGGACCTCAACTAATGAAAAACTGTTTTTT
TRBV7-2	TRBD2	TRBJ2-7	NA	CASNLLGGVYEQYF	TGTGCCAGCAACTTACTTGGGGGGGTCTACGAGCAGTACTTC
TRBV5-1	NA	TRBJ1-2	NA	CASRARDGDFYGYTF	TGCGCCAGCCGAGCACGGGACGGAGATTTCTATGGCTACACCTTC
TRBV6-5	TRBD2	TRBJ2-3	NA	CASSLRPRLAGGVRTDTQYF	TGTGCCAGCAGTTTGAGGCCGCGGCTAGCGGGGGGGGTTCGCACAGATACGCAGTATTTT
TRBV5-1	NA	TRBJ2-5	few	CASSLAAAQETQYF	TGCGCCAGCAGCTTGGCGGCAGCCCAAGAGACCCAGTACTTC
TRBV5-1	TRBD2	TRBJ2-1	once	CASSRGTSGGARSSYNEQFF	TGCGCCAGCAGCCGCGGGACTAGCGGGGGGGCGAGAAGCTCCTACAATGAGCAGTTCTTC
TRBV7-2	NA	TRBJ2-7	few	CASSLAASREQYF	TGTGCCAGCAGCTTAGCAGCCTCTAGGGAGCAGTACTTC
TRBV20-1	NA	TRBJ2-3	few	CSAPPRSGIDTQYF	TGCAGTGCTCCCCCCCGGAGTGGTATAGATACGCAGTATTTT
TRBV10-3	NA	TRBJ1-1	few	CAISERVNTEAFF	TGTGCCATCAGTGAACGGGTGAACACTGAAGCTTTCTTT
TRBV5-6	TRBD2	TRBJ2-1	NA	CASSETSGGSPLSEQFF	TGTGCCAGCAGCGAGACTAGCGGGGGTTCCCCTCTCTCGGAGCAGTTCTTC
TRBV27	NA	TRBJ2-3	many	CASSFRGRRDTQYF	TGTGCCAGCAGTTTCAGAGGTCGGAGAGATACGCAGTATTTT
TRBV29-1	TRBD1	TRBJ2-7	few	CSVVDRGTYEQYF	TGCAGCGTTGTGGACAGGGGCACCTACGAGCAGTACTTC
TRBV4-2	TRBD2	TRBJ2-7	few	CASSHELAGGSYEQYF	TGTGCCAGCAGCCATGAACTAGCGGGGGGCTCCTACGAGCAGTACTTC
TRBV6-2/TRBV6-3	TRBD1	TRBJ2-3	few	CASSSRQGRTDTQYF	TGTGCCAGCAGTTCCCGACAGGGCCGAACAGATACGCAGTATTTT
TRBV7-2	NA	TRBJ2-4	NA	CASSLAGGRGKNIQYF	TGTGCCAGCAGCTTAGCGGGGGGGCGAGGCAAAAACATTCAGTACTTC
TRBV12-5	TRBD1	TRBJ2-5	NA	CASGPSQGMETQYF	TGTGCTAGTGGTCCCTCACAGGGGATGGAGACCCAGTACTTC
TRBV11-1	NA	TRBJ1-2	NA	CASSSYRGEGYTF	TGTGCCAGCAGCTCTTATCGGGGTGAGGGCTACACCTTC
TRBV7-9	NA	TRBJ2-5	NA	CASSQIVIETQYF	TGTGCCAGCAGCCAAATAGTCATAGAGACCCAGTACTTC
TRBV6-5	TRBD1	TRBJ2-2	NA	CASSLGQGRPGELFF	TGTGCCAGCAGCCTGGGACAGGGTCGGCCCGGGGAGCTGTTTTTT
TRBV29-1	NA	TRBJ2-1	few	CSVAIGGHYNEQFF	TGCAGCGTTGCAATCGGGGGACATTACAATGAGCAGTTCTTC
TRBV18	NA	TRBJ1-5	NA	CASSPLEGRQGNQPQHF	TGTGCCAGCTCACCACTGGAGGGTAGGCAGGGAAATCAGCCCCAGCATTTT
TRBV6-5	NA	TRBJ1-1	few	CASKANTEAFF	TGTGCCAGCAAGGCGAACACTGAAGCTTTCTTT
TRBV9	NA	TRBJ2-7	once	CASSVGSGTYEQYF	TGTGCCAGCAGCGTCGGGAGCGGCACCTACGAGCAGTACTTC
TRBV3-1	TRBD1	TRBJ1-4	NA	CASNLGTGGAKLFF	TGTGCCAGCAACCTCGGGACAGGGGGCGCGAAACTGTTTTTT
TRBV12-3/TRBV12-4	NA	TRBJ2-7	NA	CASSPAYYEQYF	TGTGCCAGCAGTCCTGCTTACTACGAGCAGTACTTC
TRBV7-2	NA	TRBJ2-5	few	CASSPDGTWRETQYF	TGTGCCAGCAGCCCAGACGGAACATGGAGAGAGACCCAGTACTTC
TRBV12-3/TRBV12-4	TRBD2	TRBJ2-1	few	CASSLGGGAQFF	TGTGCCAGCAGTTTGGGCGGGGGGGCCCAGTTCTTC
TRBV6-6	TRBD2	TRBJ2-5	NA	CASTGTSGGALETQYF	TGTGCCAGCACCGGGACTAGCGGGGGGGCGTTGGAGACCCAGTACTTC
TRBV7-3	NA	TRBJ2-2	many	CASSLMGANTGELFF	TGTGCCAGCAGCTTAATGGGAGCGAACACCGGGGAGCTGTTTTTT
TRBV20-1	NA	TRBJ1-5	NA	CSARDAGNQPQHF	TGCAGTGCTAGAGATGCGGGCAATCAGCCCCAGCATTTT
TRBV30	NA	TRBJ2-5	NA	CAWSRGAQETQYF	TGTGCCTGGAGTCGGGGGGCCCAAGAGACCCAGTACTTC
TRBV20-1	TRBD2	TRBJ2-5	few	CSARDPSRTSGQTQYF	TGCAGTGCTAGAGATCCGTCCCGGACTAGTGGCCAGACCCAGTACTTC
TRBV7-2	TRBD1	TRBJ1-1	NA	CASTRDRGRTEAFF	TGTGCCAGCACCCGGGACAGGGGGCGGACTGAAGCTTTCTTT
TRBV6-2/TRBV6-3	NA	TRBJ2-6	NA	CASRSGIGANVLTF	TGTGCCAGCCGATCTGGAATAGGGGCCAACGTCCTGACTTTC
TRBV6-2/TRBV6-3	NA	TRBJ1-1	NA	CASSYKREGTEAFF	TGTGCCAGCAGTTACAAGAGGGAGGGCACTGAAGCTTTCTTT
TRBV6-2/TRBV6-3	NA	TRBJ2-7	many	CASRKTGSSYEQYF	TGTGCCAGCAGGAAAACAGGTAGCTCCTACGAGCAGTACTTC
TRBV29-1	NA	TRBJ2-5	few	CSVEAPPERAGIKETQYF	TGCAGCGTTGAAGCCCCCCCAGAGAGGGCGGGAATCAAAGAGACCCAGTACTTC
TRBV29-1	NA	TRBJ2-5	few	CSVLRGRETQYF	TGCAGCGTTCTCAGAGGGAGGGAGACCCAGTACTTC
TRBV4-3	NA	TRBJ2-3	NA	CASSQTLGGGGWADTQYF	TGCGCCAGCAGCCAAACCCTAGGGGGGGGCGGTTGGGCAGATACGCAGTATTTT
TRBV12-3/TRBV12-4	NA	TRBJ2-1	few	CANSNGNEQFF	TGCGCCAACAGTAATGGGAATGAGCAGTTCTTC
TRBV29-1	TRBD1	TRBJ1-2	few	CSVDGTGSNYGYTF	TGCAGCGTAGATGGGACAGGGTCTAACTATGGCTACACCTTC
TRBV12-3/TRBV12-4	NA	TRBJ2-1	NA	CASSSPTRYNEQFF	TGTGCCAGCAGTTCGCCGACGAGATACAATGAGCAGTTCTTC
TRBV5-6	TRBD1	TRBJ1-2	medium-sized	CASSLGTGEYGYTF	TGTGCCAGCAGCTTGGGGACAGGGGAGTATGGCTACACCTTC
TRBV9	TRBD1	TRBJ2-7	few	CASSRRTGVHEQYF	TGTGCCAGCAGCAGACGGACAGGGGTCCACGAGCAGTACTTC
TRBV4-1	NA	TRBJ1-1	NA	CASSQVLSNTEAFF	TGCGCCAGCAGCCAAGTATTATCGAACACTGAAGCTTTCTTT
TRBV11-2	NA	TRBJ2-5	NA	CASSSTGTQRETQYF	TGTGCCAGCAGCTCAACCGGGACTCAAAGGGAGACCCAGTACTTC
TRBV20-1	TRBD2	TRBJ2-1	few	CSAHSGGSSSYNEQFF	TGCAGTGCCCATAGCGGGGGGTCGAGCTCCTACAATGAGCAGTTCTTC
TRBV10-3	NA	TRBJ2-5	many	CAIGEAQETQYF	TGTGCCATCGGCGAAGCCCAAGAGACCCAGTACTTC
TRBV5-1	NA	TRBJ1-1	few	CASSSPRGGTEAFF	TGCGCCAGCAGCAGCCCCAGGGGTGGAACTGAAGCTTTCTTT
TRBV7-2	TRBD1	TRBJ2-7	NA	CASSPSRGGYGQYF	TGTGCCAGCAGCCCAAGTAGAGGGGGCTACGGGCAGTACTTC
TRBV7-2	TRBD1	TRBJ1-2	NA	CASSSDRHNYGYTF	TGTGCCAGCAGCTCGGACAGGCATAACTATGGCTACACCTTC
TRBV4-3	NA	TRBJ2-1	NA	CASSLARGSGNEQFF	TGCGCCAGCAGCCTTGCCAGGGGCAGCGGCAATGAGCAGTTCTTC